This T cell receptor beta chain derives from a study of shared clonotypes between healthy human individuals. The CDR3 runs 12 residues. Looked up from germline, CDR1 is SGDLS and CDR2 is YYNGEE. V was trimmed by 4 bases and J by 3 bases, leaving 8 bases between them. Profiling relied on immunoSEQ multiplex PCR, and the TCRdb table lists in-frame clones only, not all of them. The table has under 1,100,000 clones, approximately 70% seen once; the top ten hold about 1.5%. The chain joins TRBV9 to TRBJ2-7; D is ambiguous. The clonotype originates from a young man in good health. Sequencing was carried out using memory CD4+ T cells sorted from blood. Subset in this sample: CD45RA-negative fraction. The DNA of the CDR3 is TGTGCCAGCAGCCCTACGGACTACGAGCAGTACTTC. Protein: CASSPTDYEQYF. The full variable domain, with the rest looked up from reference TRBV9 and TRBJ2-7, is DSGVTQTPKHLITATGQRVTLRCSPRSGDLSVYWYQQSLDQGLQFLIQYYNGEERAKGNILERFSAQQFPDLHSELNLSSLELGDSALYFCASSPTDYEQYFGPGTRLTVT.